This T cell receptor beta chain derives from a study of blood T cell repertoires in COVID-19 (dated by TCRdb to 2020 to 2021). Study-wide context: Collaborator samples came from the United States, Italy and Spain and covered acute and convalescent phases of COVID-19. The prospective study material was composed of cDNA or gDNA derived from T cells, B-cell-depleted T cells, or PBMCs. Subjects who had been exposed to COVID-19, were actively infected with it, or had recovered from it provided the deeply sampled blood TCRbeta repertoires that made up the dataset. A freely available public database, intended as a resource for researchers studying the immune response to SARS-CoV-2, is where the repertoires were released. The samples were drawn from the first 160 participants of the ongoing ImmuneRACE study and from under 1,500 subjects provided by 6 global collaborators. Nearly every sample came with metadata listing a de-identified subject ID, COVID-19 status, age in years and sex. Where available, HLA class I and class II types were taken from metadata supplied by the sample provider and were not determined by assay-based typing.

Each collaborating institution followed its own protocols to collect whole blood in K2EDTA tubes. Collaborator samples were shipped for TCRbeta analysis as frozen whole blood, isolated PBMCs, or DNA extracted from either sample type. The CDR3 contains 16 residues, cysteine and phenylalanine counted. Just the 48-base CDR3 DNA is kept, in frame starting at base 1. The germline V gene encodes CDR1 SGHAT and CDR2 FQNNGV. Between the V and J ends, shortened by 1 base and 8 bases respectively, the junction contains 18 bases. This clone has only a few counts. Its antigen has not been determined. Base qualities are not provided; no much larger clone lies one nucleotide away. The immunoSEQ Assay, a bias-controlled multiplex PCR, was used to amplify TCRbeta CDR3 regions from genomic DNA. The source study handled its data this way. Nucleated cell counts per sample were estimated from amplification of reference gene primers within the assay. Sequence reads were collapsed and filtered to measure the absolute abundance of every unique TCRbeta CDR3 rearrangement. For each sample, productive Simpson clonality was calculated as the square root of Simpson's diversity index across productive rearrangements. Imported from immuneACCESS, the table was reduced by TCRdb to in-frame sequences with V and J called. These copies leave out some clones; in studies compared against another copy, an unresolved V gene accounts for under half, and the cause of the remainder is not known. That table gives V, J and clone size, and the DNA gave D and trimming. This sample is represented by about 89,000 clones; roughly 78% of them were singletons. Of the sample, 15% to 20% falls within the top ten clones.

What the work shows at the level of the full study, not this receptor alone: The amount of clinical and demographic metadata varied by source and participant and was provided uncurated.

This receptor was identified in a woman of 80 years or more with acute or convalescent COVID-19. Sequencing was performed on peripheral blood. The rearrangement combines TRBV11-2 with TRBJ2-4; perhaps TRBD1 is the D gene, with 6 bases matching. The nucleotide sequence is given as TGTGCCAGCAGCTTAGCTACCAGGGGATTGGTATACATTCAGTACTTC. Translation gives CASSLATRGLVYIQYF.